This T cell receptor beta chain was profiled in a study of T cell responses to AZD1222 COVID-19 vaccine (dated by TCRdb to the early 2020s). Turning to the overall study: A total of 233 trial participants underwent TCR sequencing, of whom around 200 received two doses of AZD1222 and about 25 received two doses of the MenACWY control vaccine. Trial participants were enrolled by age into 18-55, 56-69 and 70-plus year subgroups, with about 150, 28 and 57 TCR-sequenced participants respectively.

In light of the paper, this sample's time point label describes: about 28 days (+/-7) after the second vaccine dose. AZD1222 recipients given second doses at about 4 weeks or at about 12 weeks were pooled, since spike-specific TCR depth and breadth were not found to differ between the two schedules. Samples from vaccinated people were obtained from the UK trials COV001 and COV002, which included a single-blind randomized controlled phase 2/3 trial of AZD1222 (ChAdOx1 nCoV-19) in healthy adults. For TCRbeta chain sequencing, PBMC samples were collected from trial participants at day 0 and at day 28 after the second dose. The CDR3 regions of human TCRbeta chains were analyzed by immunosequencing. The published analysis was carried out like this. TCRs in the repertoires were matched against a reference library of SARS-CoV-2-specific TCRs that had been generated with the MIRA antigen-specificity platform. Breadth was defined as the fraction of unique TCRs that were SARS-CoV-2-associated. Depth was defined as the fraction of total T cells that were SARS-CoV-2-associated. Using the MIRA data, every spike-specific TCR was mapped to the spike region that the TCR reacted to and assigned to either a CD4 or a CD8 class. Log10-transformed breadth and depth values were compared by one-way ANOVA with Sidak's multiple comparisons tests. TCRdb mirrors the immuneACCESS table, restricted to in-frame sequences. Some clones are absent from its copies; in checked studies, under half trace to an unresolved V gene, and the reason for the others is unknown. V and J calls and clone size are as listed in that table; D and trimming were resolved from the DNA. Within this sample are 150,000 to 190,000 clones, with around 87% of them counted one time only. Of the sample, roughly a tenth is held by the ten largest clones.

This clone was detected only a few times. It has no known antigen specificity. No base qualities exist here, and no much larger clone lies one base off it. Study-wide findings and limitations: Reportedly, close to half of the unique spike-specific TCRs recognized epitopes lying outside the regions that are mutated in the B.1.351 and B.1.1.7 variants. The 56-69-year group was small, and its depth increase did not reach significance, likely because of low power. Participants were mostly white British and included more females than males, and it was suggested by the authors that clonal diversity may have been underestimated. After two AZD1222 doses, spike-specific TCR breadth and depth were significantly higher than at day 0 and than in MenACWY recipients. Conclusions about previously exposed vaccinees were limited because only six AZD1222 recipients were SARS-CoV-2 seropositive at baseline. Vaccine-associated CD4 TCRs spanned the whole spike protein, with dominant responses in regions 160-218 and 743-854. No day 14 peak-response samples were available, so repertoires were characterized only after the peak T cell response.

The germline V gene (reference sequence) sets CDR1 to LNHDA and CDR2 to SQIVND. Taken from cysteine to phenylalanine, the CDR3 has 15 residues. The read is trimmed to its CDR3 DNA, 45 bases read in frame from base 1. At the junction V is shortened by 3 bases and J by 1 base; bases outside the gene matches: 4. The TCR was taken from an adult who received the AZD1222 COVID-19 vaccine. This sample comprised peripheral blood, obtained 28 days after the second AZD1222 dose. Recombination joined TRBV19 with TRBJ2-5; TRBD2 lines up with 8 middle nucleotides. The nucleotides read TGTGCCAGTAGTATTACTAGCGGTTCCCAAGAGACCCAGTACTTC. Its protein product is CASSITSGSQETQYF. The variable domain in full, with residues beyond the CDR3 obtained from the reference TRBV19 and TRBJ2-5 genes, is DGGITQSPKYLFRKEGQNVTLSCEQNLNHDAMYWYRQDPGQGLRLIYYSQIVNDFQKGDIAEGYSVSREKKESFPLTVTSAQKNPTAFYLCASSITSGSQETQYFGPGTRLLVL.